These 27 T cell receptor beta chains came from one sample sequenced in a study of human T cells and chemical hapten exposure. TCRdb reprocessed the RACE reads via MiXCR and lists one record per CDR3 protein. The sample holds about 380,000 distinct CDR3 sequences; 5.1% are singletons and the top ten take just over 2.5%. Time point in this sample: pre-sensitization, week 0. Treatment of the sample: therapeutic diphenylcyclopropenone sensitization with weekly scalp DPC. This specimen consisted of whole blood, obtained in connection with sensitization to the hapten diphenylcyclopropenone (DPC). All receptors come from a woman in her fifties or sixties with alopecia areata. Some clones in this sample may be carry-over from other donors' samples.

This clonotype has a count of ten or more. The chain links TRBV6-5 to TRBJ2-7; D gene unclear. In germline, CDR1 is MNHEY, CDR2 SVGAGI. This CDR3 is 13 amino acids long. The V gene lost 2 bases and the J gene lost 3 bases, with 8 bases spanning the gap. The CDR3 DNA reads as TGTGCCAGCAGTTACGGACCGAACTACGAGCAGTACTTC. Its protein is CASSYGPNYEQYF.

The table lists this clonotype with many counts. CDR3 sequence reads: CASSLGSGQRGYEQYF. The CDR3 coding sequence is TGTGCCAGCAGCTTGGGATCGGGCCAGAGGGGCTACGAGCAGTACTTC. V usage is TRBV5-4 and J usage is TRBJ2-7, with D perhaps TRBD1 or TRBD2 (5 bases each). Germline V CDR1 and CDR2: SGHNT, YYREEE (reference sequence). The V and J ends lost 0 bases and 3 bases respectively, with 16 bases between them. This CDR3 spans 16 amino acids.

The chain carries TRBV27 and TRBJ1-1; 9 bases map to TRBD1. The CDR3 contains 13 residues. V lost 5 bases and J lost 7; bases outside the gene matches: 5. From germline, CDR1 is MNHEY and CDR2 SMNVEV (reference sequence). The CDR3 DNA reads as TGTGCCAGCAGTCTACAGGGGGCGGGTGAAGCTTTCTTT. Protein: CASSLQGAGEAFF.

This clonotype turned up a few times. V and J are TRBV27 and TRBJ2-3, with 8 bases aligning to TRBD2. CDR3 length equals 16 residues. Looked up from germline, CDR1 is MNHEY and CDR2 is SMNVEV (reference sequence). V dropped 3 bases and J dropped 5; count of bases not matched to a gene: 10. CDR3 sequence reads: CASSFLYGGGRDTQYF. In nucleotides, the CDR3 is TGTGCCAGCAGTTTCCTCTACGGGGGGGGTAGAGATACGCAGTATTTT.

The chain joins TRBV13 to TRBJ1-2; a weak D match, TRBD1 (5 bases). The CDR3 loop spans 16 amino acids. V was clipped by 4 bases and J by 0 bases, with 15 bases between them. The germline CDR1 and CDR2 sequences are PRHDT and FYEKMQ (reference sequence). CDR3 nucleotides: TGTGCCAGCAGCTCGGGACTGTCAGAAGCTAACTATGGCTACACCTTC. Its translation is CASSSGLSEANYGYTF.

In its sample, this clonotype was seen a few times. The rearrangement joins TRBV20-1 to TRBJ1-2; D may be TRBD1 (6 bases). Germline V lookup: CDR1 DFQATT, CDR2 SNEGSKA (reference sequence). The CDR3 consists of 14 residues. Trimming removed 2 bases at V and 6 bases at J, with 16 bases between. CDR3 nucleotides: TGCAGTGCTAGATTAAGGGGGTCGACGGATGGCTACACCTTC. Its protein product is CSARLRGSTDGYTF.

There are a few counts of this clonotype. The V gene is TRBV7-8, the J gene TRBJ2-3, with D perhaps matching TRBD1 (5 bases). The ends were cut back, 4 bases at V and 4 bases at J, with 9 bases in the middle. CDR1 and CDR2 from the germline V gene are SGHVS and FQNEAQ. This CDR3 comprises 13 residues. CDR3 coding DNA: TGTGCCAGCAGCTCGATGGGGCCAGATACGCAGTATTTT. This translates into CASSSMGPDTQYF.

This clonotype was seen at least ten times. The CDR3 coding sequence is TGTGCCAGCAGCGTAGGGTTAAGCGCGGACAAAAACATTCAGTACTTC. Encoded protein: CASSVGLSADKNIQYF. The V and J genes are TRBV9 and TRBJ2-4; unclear D gene. The germline gives CDR1 SGDLS, CDR2 YYNGEE. The CDR3 runs to 16 residues. V lost 0 bases, J lost 3 bases, and 13 bases lay in between.

This clonotype was seen a handful of times. The chain joins TRBV20-1 to TRBJ2-7; TRBD2 matches at 9 bases. Germline CDR1 DFQATT, CDR2 SNEGSKA (reference sequence). This CDR3 has 13 residues. With V trimmed by 3 bases and J by 4 bases, 4 bases remained unmatched. CDR3 nucleotides: TGCAGTGCTAGCTGGCGGGAGGGATACGAGCAGTACTTC. Its protein is CSASWREGYEQYF.

Regarding this clonotype: The junction departs from germline at one end; a sequencing error may be responsible. The gene calls are TRBV28 and TRBJ1-1, with unresolved D. The CDR3 is 15 amino acids. CDR1 and CDR2 (germline): MDHEN, SYDVKM. The DNA for the CDR3 is TGCCTTTCAAGTGGCGAGGGCCTCTCGGACACTGAAGCTTTCTTT. This sequence encodes CLSSGEGLSDTEAFF.

This clonotype appeared a few times. The J gene is TRBJ2-4, the V gene TRBV7-9; D is unclear. The germline V gene has CDR1 SEHNR and CDR2 FQNEAQ (reference sequence). CDR3 length equals 12 residues. Trimming pared 3 bases from V and 11 bases from J, leaving 11 bases between. The CDR3 reads CASSFQDPFQYF. In DNA, the CDR3 is TGTGCCAGCAGCTTCCAGGACCCGTTTCAGTACTTC.

This clonotype was detected many times. J is TRBJ2-3 and V is TRBV13; TRBD2 aligns across 9 bases. In germline, CDR1 is PRHDT, CDR2 FYEKMQ (reference sequence). After removal of 2 bases from V and 0 bases from J, the junction contained 6 bases not matched to a gene. There are 17 residues in the CDR3. The CDR3: CASSLISGGPSTDTQYF. CDR3 coding DNA: TGTGCCAGCAGCTTAATTAGCGGGGGCCCCAGCACAGATACGCAGTATTTT.

This clonotype was picked up many times. The chain carries TRBV12-3 or TRBV12-4 and TRBJ2-1; TRBD2 might be the D (6 bases). Trimming pared 8 bases from V and 9 bases from J, leaving 17 bases between. The CDR3 extends over 13 amino acids. The CDR3, as DNA: TGTGCCAGCGTGCTTGGACTAAAGACTGAGCAGTTCTTC. Encoded protein: CASVLGLKTEQFF.

This clonotype was recorded at least ten times. This sequence joins TRBV5-4 and TRBJ2-3; 7 bases map to TRBD1. This CDR3 region has 16 residues. Trimming at V came to 0 bases and at J to 6 bases, leaving 10 bases not matched to a gene. CDR1 is SGHNT, CDR2 YYREEE, per germline (reference sequence). The CDR3 bases are TGTGCCAGCAGCTTGGAAGGGACAGCACTAGGGGATACGCAGTATTTT. This gives the protein CASSLEGTALGDTQYF.

This clonotype was counted a few times. V usage is TRBV6-1 and J usage is TRBJ1-1; TRBD1 matches at 7 bases. The CDR3 is 15 residues long. Germline values: CDR1 MNHNS, CDR2 SASEGT. V shed 6 bases and J 5 bases; nucleotides not matched to a gene: 12. The CDR3 DNA sequence: TGTGCCAGCAGGGCTTTACAGGGGACTAGGACTGAAGCTTTCTTT. Its protein product is CASRALQGTRTEAFF.

The sample holds many counts of this clonotype. The chain couples TRBV6-5 to TRBJ2-7; possibly TRBD1 for D (6 bases). The CDR3 contains 14 residues. Trimming removed 7 bases from V and 7 bases from J, with 20 bases in between. Germline lookup yields CDR1 MNHEY and CDR2 SVGAGI. Here the CDR3 reads CASTLGNRVGEQYF. The CDR3 nucleotides are TGTGCCAGCACATTGGGAAACAGGGTGGGAGAGCAGTACTTC.

This clonotype was picked up a small number of times. V is TRBV20-1 and J is TRBJ2-2; D unresolved. The CDR3 is 16 residues long. V lost 1 base, J lost 2 bases, and 14 bases lay in between. The germline CDR1 and CDR2 sequences are DFQATT and SNEGSKA (reference sequence). The CDR3 DNA reads TGCAGTGCTAGAGCTCCCGGCAGTACAAACACCGGGGAGCTGTTTTTT. Its translation: CSARAPGSTNTGELFF.

This sequence joins TRBV5-1 and TRBJ2-7; D is tentatively TRBD1 or TRBD2 (5 bases each). The CDR3 extends over 15 amino acids. The V and J ends lost 2 bases and 2 bases respectively, with 14 bases between them. From germline, CDR1 is SGHRS and CDR2 YFSETQ. The CDR3 bases are TGCGCCAGCAGCTTCAGGGCGGGCGCCACCTACGAGCAGTACTTC. Translation: CASSFRAGATYEQYF.

This clonotype appeared a few times. The gene calls are TRBV29-1 and TRBJ2-5, with D possibly TRBD1 on 6 matching bases. Germline V lookup: CDR1 SQVTM, CDR2 ANQGSEA. The CDR3 spans 13 residues. V lost 6 bases and J lost 1, with 12 bases in between. The CDR3 DNA follows: TGCAGCGTCCGGGACACTTCCCAAGAGACCCAGTACTTC. This translates into CSVRDTSQETQYF.

This clonotype was observed at least ten times. The CDR3 coding sequence is TGTGCCAGCAGTGCGAGCGGGACCACCTACGAGCAGTACTTC. Protein product: CASSASGTTYEQYF. This sequence joins TRBV27 and TRBJ2-7, with 7 nucleotides matching TRBD2. Germline trimming cut 5 bases from V and 2 bases from J; bases unmatched to any gene: 6. CDR3 size: 14 residues. Per germline, CDR1 MNHEY and CDR2 SMNVEV (reference sequence).

There are a few counts of this clonotype. This chain uses TRBV10-1 with TRBJ1-1; 8 nucleotides match TRBD1. The V gene's germline CDR1 is WNHNN and CDR2 SYGVQD (reference sequence). This CDR3 is 14 amino acids long. The junction had 7 bases not matched to a gene; V was cut back by 9 bases and J by 1 base. The CDR3 is CASLNGTGNTEAFF. The CDR3, as DNA: TGCGCCAGTCTTAACGGGACAGGGAACACTGAAGCTTTCTTT.

This clonotype was seen ten or more times. V and J are TRBV28 and TRBJ2-7, with unresolved D. The CDR3 totals 16 residues. CDR1 and CDR2 (germline): MDHEN, SYDVKM. The V end was cut by 0 bases, the J end by 3 bases, with 15 bases between. CDR3 residues: CASSLWSPGRRYEQYF. The CDR3 DNA reads TGTGCCAGCAGTTTATGGTCCCCAGGTAGACGCTACGAGCAGTACTTC. The whole variable domain, remainder taken from reference TRBV28 and TRBJ2-7, is DVKVTQSSRYLVKRTGEKVFLECVQDMDHENMFWYRQDPGLGLRLIYFSYDVKMKEKGDIPEGYSVSREKKERFSLILESASTNQTSMYLCASSLWSPGRRYEQYFGPGTRLTVT.

This clonotype was observed many times. The rearrangement links TRBV12-3 or TRBV12-4 to TRBJ2-1; possible D gene TRBD2, 6 bases. The CDR3 is 14 residues long. V lost 2 bases, J lost 8 bases, and 13 bases lay in between. DNA of the CDR3: TGTGCCAGCAGTTTAAAGGCGGGGTCGCATGAGCAGTTCTTC. Protein sequence: CASSLKAGSHEQFF.

The chain employs TRBV12-3 or TRBV12-4 and TRBJ2-7; D is uncertain. The CDR3 extends over 13 amino acids. Trimming pared 7 bases from V and 0 bases from J, leaving 10 bases between. DNA for the CDR3: TGTGCCAGCAACACCGGGTCCTCCTACGAGCAGTACTTC. Protein: CASNTGSSYEQYF.

This clonotype appeared many times. The chain carries TRBV28 and TRBJ2-3, with TRBD2 identical over 8 bases. Unmatched junction bases numbered 5, after V lost 5 bases and J lost 4 bases. The CDR3 loop spans 14 amino acids. Looked up from germline, CDR1 is MDHEN and CDR2 is SYDVKM. The CDR3: CASSPGGPPDTQYF. In DNA, the CDR3 is TGTGCCAGCAGTCCGGGAGGGCCCCCAGATACGCAGTATTTT. Full variable domain (outside the CDR3, taken from reference TRBV28 and TRBJ2-3): DVKVTQSSRYLVKRTGEKVFLECVQDMDHENMFWYRQDPGLGLRLIYFSYDVKMKEKGDIPEGYSVSREKKERFSLILESASTNQTSMYLCASSPGGPPDTQYFGPGTRLTVL.

Ten or more counts support this clonotype. This chain uses TRBV5-1 with TRBJ2-5, with 9 bases identical to TRBD2. The CDR3 has 16 amino acids. Germline loops: CDR1 SGHRS, CDR2 YFSETQ. V was pared by 1 base and J by 5 bases, with 9 bases of the junction left unmatched. The CDR3 DNA reads as TGCGCCAGCAGCTTGTCGGCTAGCGGGGCGAGGGAGACCCAGTACTTC. It translates to CASSLSASGARETQYF.

The chain joins TRBV20-1 to TRBJ2-4, with 10 positions matching TRBD2. The CDR3 loop spans 16 amino acids. V lost 2 bases to trimming and J lost 8 bases; unmatched junction nucleotides: 12. Germline assignment: CDR1 DFQATT and CDR2 SNEGSKA (reference sequence). The DNA for the CDR3 is TGCAGTGCTAGAAGGGAGCCTAGCGGGAGCGGCGACATTCAGTACTTC. This encodes CSARREPSGSGDIQYF.